The clone carrying this TCR beta chain was found a few times. Antigen specificity is unknown. The sample comes from a study of human T cells and chemical hapten exposure. Study background: Skin on the upper inner arm, roughly 2 cm by roughly 2 cm in size, was sensitized with 2% DPC.

Time point specified: patch test 2, 6 weeks after DPC sensitization. Treatment reported: therapeutic diphenylcyclopropenone sensitization with weekly scalp DPC. Germline assignment: CDR1 MNHNY and CDR2 SVGAGI (reference sequence). This CDR3 contains 15 residues. The junction had 11 bases not matched to a gene; V was cut back by 5 bases and J by 5 bases. Study-level points and caveats: The count of PT1 expanded TCRs correlated positively with patch test score.

In the original processing: Samples held a median of around 96,000 TCRs, range about 20,000–690,600. TCRdb reprocessed the RACE reads with MiXCR, giving one entry per CDR3 protein. The V and J calls, along with clone size, are taken from TCRdb and not from the paper's own processing. The sample lists roughly 150,000 distinct CDR3 sequences, roughly 12% occurring once. Sequenced material: whole blood, taken in connection with sensitization to the hapten diphenylcyclopropenone (DPC). This chain uses TRBV6-6 with TRBJ2-5, with 7 bases aligning to TRBD1. The receptor's source is a woman in her forties or fifties with alopecia areata. Some clones in this sample may be carry-over from other donors' samples. The CDR3 DNA sequence: TGTGCCAGCAGTAACCCGAAGGGGGCAGGGGAGACCCAGTACTTC. Translated, it gives CASSNPKGAGETQYF.